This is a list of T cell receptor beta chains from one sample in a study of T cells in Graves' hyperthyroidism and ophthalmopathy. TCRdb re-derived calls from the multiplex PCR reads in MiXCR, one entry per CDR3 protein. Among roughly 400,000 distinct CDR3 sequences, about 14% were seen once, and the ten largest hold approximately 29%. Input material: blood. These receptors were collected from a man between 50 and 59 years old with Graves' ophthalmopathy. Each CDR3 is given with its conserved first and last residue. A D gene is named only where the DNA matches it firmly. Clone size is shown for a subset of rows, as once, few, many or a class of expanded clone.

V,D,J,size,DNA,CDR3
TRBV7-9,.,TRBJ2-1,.,TGTGCCAGCAGCTTAGGGACTAACTACAATGAGCAGTTCTTC,CASSLGTNYNEQFF
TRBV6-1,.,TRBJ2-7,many,TGTGCCAGCAGTGAAGCGGCGAGAAACATCTACGAGCAGTACTTC,CASSEAARNIYEQYF
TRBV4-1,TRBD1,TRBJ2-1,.,TGCGCCAGCAGCCAGGGCGGGACAGGGGTCTTCAATGAGCAGTTCTTC,CASSQGGTGVFNEQFF
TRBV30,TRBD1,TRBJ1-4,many,TGTGCCTGGAGTGTACAGGGGGCAGCTAATGAAAAACTGTTTTTT,CAWSVQGAANEKLFF
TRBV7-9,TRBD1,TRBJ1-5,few,TGTGCCAGCAGCACGAAACAGGGGGGGACATCACTTTGGGGCAATCAGCCCCAGCATTTT,CASSTKQGGTSLWGNQPQHF
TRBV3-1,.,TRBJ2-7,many,TGTGCCAGCAGCCGAGAAGGAACAGGCGGCGAGCAGTACTTC,CASSREGTGGEQYF
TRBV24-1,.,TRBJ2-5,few,TGTGCCACTAGATCAACGGGTTTCGGGTCCGGGACCCAGTACTTC,CATRSTGFGSGTQYF
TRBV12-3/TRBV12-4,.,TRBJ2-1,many,TGTGCCAGCAGTAAAAGAGACAGGCCCGGCAATGAGCAGTTCTTC,CASSKRDRPGNEQFF
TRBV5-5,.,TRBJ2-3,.,TGTGCCAGCAGGCCTATTCTGACAGATACGCAGTATTTT,CASRPILTDTQYF
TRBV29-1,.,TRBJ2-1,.,TGCAGCGTTGAAGACAGGCAGTCCTACAATGAGCAGTTCTTC,CSVEDRQSYNEQFF
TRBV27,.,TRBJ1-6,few,TGTGCCAGCAGCTCGAGGAATACCGACCCGTCACCCCTCCACTTT,CASSSRNTDPSPLHF
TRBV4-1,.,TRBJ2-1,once,TGCGCCAGCAGCCAAGATCTGTTCGGAGCCCAACGGAATGAGCAGTTCTTC,CASSQDLFGAQRNEQFF
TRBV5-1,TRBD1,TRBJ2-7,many,TGCGCCAGCAGCTTGGCAGGGGGCAAGGTCTCCTACGAGCAGTACTTC,CASSLAGGKVSYEQYF
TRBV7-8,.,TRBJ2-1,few,TGTGCCAGCAGAAAAGATGTCGGGACTCTCATTTCCAATGAGCAGTTCTTC,CASRKDVGTLISNEQFF
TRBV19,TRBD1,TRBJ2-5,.,TGTGCCAGTAGCCCACAGGGGGCGGGAAAGACCCAGTACTTC,CASSPQGAGKTQYF
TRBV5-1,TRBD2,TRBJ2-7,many,TGCGCCAGCAGCTTGGCTAGCGGAGAATACGAGCAGTACTTC,CASSLASGEYEQYF
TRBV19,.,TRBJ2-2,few,TGTGCCAGTACGTGGTTGCTCGCGAACACCGGGGAGCTGTTTTTT,CASTWLLANTGELFF
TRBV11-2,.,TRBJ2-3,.,TGTGCCAGCAGCCCACGACCTAGCACAGATACGCAGTATTTT,CASSPRPSTDTQYF